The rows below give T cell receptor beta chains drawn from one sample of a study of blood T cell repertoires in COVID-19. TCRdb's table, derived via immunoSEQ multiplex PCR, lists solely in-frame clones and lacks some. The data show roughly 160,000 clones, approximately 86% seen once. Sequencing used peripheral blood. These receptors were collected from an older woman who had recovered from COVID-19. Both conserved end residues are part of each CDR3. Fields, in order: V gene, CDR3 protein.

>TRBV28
CASSLSGTGNSPLHF
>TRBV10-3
CAISESQGFDYGYTF
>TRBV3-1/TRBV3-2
CASSQAGEAFF
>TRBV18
CASSPPFAARDTEAFF
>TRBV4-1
CASSQDSGGPGTGELFF
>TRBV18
CASSAGQGYTEAFF
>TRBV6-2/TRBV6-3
CASSWIEPPAAEAFF
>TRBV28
CASSWGVNEQYF
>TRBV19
CASSSRSDTGANVLTF
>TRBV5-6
CASSPAGGFFGELFF
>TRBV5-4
CASSPNRDSILFF
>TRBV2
CASLYDSSYGYTF
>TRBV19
CASSERGQSPGETQYF
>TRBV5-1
CASRDPGQGFGSPLHF